A selection of T cell receptor beta chains follows, all from one sample in a study of CXCR3-negative and CXCR3-positive naive CD8 T cells. TCRdb re-called the 5' RACE reads and catalogs CDR3 proteins one per entry, DNA excluded. The listing records 150,000 to 180,000 distinct CDR3 sequences. Sequencing was carried out using naive CXCR3+ CD8+ T cells from blood. These receptors were collected from a human donor in good health. Some clones in this sample may be carry-over from other donors' samples. Each CDR3 is given with its conserved first and last residue. Each record gives: J gene, V gene, CDR3 length, CDR3 protein.

TRBJ2-7,TRBV20-1,13,CSVGDRESYEQYF
TRBJ2-1,TRBV12-3/TRBV12-4,13,CASGGIPGNEQFF
TRBJ2-3,TRBV7-9,15,CASSSRHGKTDTQYF
TRBJ2-4,TRBV4-2,19,CASSQVLATSGRAKNIQYF
TRBJ2-7,TRBV4-3,16,CASSQGWGGPAYEQYF
TRBJ2-1,TRBV10-2,18,CASSELGVAGMSYNEQFF
TRBJ2-7,TRBV20-1,15,CSARAVGSPTYEQYF
TRBJ1-1,TRBV20-1,16,CSARDREKGWNTEAFF
TRBJ2-3,TRBV28,15,CASSWVGTSGDTQYF
TRBJ2-7,TRBV11-2,12,CASRGLIPEQYF
TRBJ1-1,TRBV7-9,15,CASSLEQGAITEAFF
TRBJ1-2,TRBV5-4,11,CASSLLYGYTF
TRBJ1-4,TRBV29-1,13,CSGAVGINEKLFF
TRBJ1-5,TRBV19,14,CASSTGTGYEPQHF
TRBJ1-2,TRBV21-1,18,CASSSFGAGRTNPYGYTF
TRBJ1-5,TRBV5-1,13,CAGGYGTDQPQHF
TRBJ2-2,TRBV21-1,16,CASRPSGGANTGELFF
TRBJ2-1,TRBV19,14,CASSIGSGGWEQFF
TRBJ1-2,TRBV5-4,15,CASSSLVGKNYGYTF
TRBJ2-7,TRBV6-2/TRBV6-3,12,CASSPRQYEQYF
TRBJ1-5,TRBV29-1,12,CSVEDLMGPQHF
TRBJ2-1,TRBV29-1,14,CSVGGTGVDNEQFF
TRBJ1-4,TRBV7-6,13,CASSATGNEKLFF
TRBJ2-5,TRBV7-8,17,CASSLPRRGVSQETQYF
TRBJ2-1,TRBV10-3,15,CAISDSVAGDNEQFF
TRBJ2-3,TRBV6-2/TRBV6-3,14,CASSYQRGDLTQYF
TRBJ1-1,TRBV5-1,15,CASSWTGGPNTEAFF
TRBJ2-1,TRBV2,12,CASSGVSDEQFF
TRBJ1-2,TRBV14,20,CASSLSFHLNRDKTNYGYTF
TRBJ2-1,TRBV11-2,17,CASSLEYWIRKYNEQFF
TRBJ2-7,TRBV3-1,14,CASSQERPGDEQYF
TRBJ2-2,TRBV29-1,14,CSALQGLDTGELFF
TRBJ1-5,TRBV7-8,13,CASSNRVDQPQHF
TRBJ2-1,TRBV15,13,CATSADPGYEQFF
TRBJ2-2,TRBV15,16,CATSRDRDTGPGELFF
TRBJ2-7,TRBV27,16,CASSLRGGLALYEQYF
TRBJ2-2,TRBV29-1,16,CSVELGARGVSGELFF
TRBJ2-6,TRBV7-6,16,CASSLQGISGANVLTF
TRBJ2-1,TRBV7-6,15,CASSLGGGTYNEQFF
TRBJ2-1,TRBV2,14,CASPGQPIPNEQFF
TRBJ2-7,TRBV5-1,15,CASSLTSGIGYEQYF
TRBJ2-7,TRBV5-1,13,CASRPGPTYEQYF
TRBJ2-3,TRBV28,14,CASSWGLAADTQYF
TRBJ2-7,TRBV4-3,16,CASSQEPGLADYEQYF
TRBJ2-7,TRBV11-2,15,CASSWGLAASHEQYF